What follows are 24 T cell receptor beta chains derived from one specimen sequenced in a study of early T cells in non-severe SARS-CoV-2 infection. TCRdb re-called the 5' RACE reads with MiXCR, one entry per CDR3 protein. The table has tens of thousands of distinct CDR3 sequences, 12% seen once. Sequenced sample: whole blood. All receptors come from an adult who was a healthcare worker with PCR-confirmed SARS-CoV-2 infection or an uninfected control (not recorded which).

This clonotype has a count of ten or more. Here the CDR3 DNA reads TGTGCCAGCAGTTTTTATTGGTCTTTGGGCACTGAAGCTTTCTTT. Protein: CASSFYWSLGTEAFF. The chain recombines TRBV27 with TRBJ1-1; D gene uncertain. V was trimmed by 3 bases and J by 4 bases, leaving 15 bases between them. Germline CDR1 and CDR2: MNHEY and SMNVEV (reference sequence). The length of the CDR3 is 15 residues.

This clonotype has more than one count but fewer than ten. The chain couples TRBV4-2 to TRBJ2-2; D could derive from TRBD1 or TRBD2 (5 bases each). V was shortened by 0 bases and J by 4 bases, with 15 bases between the two germline ends. The CDR3 spans 17 residues. The germline V gene has CDR1 LGHNA and CDR2 YNFKEQ. DNA for the CDR3: TGTGCCAGCAGCCAAGATCGGGGCAGAAGCTTCACCGGGGAGCTGTTTTTT. Translating gives CASSQDRGRSFTGELFF.

The chain carries TRBV7-2 and TRBJ2-7; D is unresolved. The germline V gene encodes CDR1 SGHTA and CDR2 FQGNSA. The V gene lost 1 base and the J gene lost 3 bases, with 13 bases spanning the gap. The CDR3 is made up of 15 amino acids. CDR3 coding DNA: TGTGCCAGCAGCTTAGTGCCGGGTGGTCTCTACGAGCAGTACTTC. Protein: CASSLVPGGLYEQYF.

This chain joins TRBV3-1 and TRBJ2-7; D call uncertain. This CDR3 is built from 14 residues. Germline V gives CDR1 LGHDT, CDR2 YNNKEL (reference sequence). Trimming took off 0 bases at V and 4 bases at J, with 10 bases between the two ends. CDR3 region: CASSQDVVAYEQYF. The CDR3 DNA reads TGTGCCAGCAGCCAAGATGTTGTCGCGTACGAGCAGTACTTC.

The V and J genes are TRBV29-1 and TRBJ2-3; 10 bases are a match to TRBD2. This CDR3 spans 13 amino acids. V shed 7 bases, J shed 4 bases, and the junction held 5 bases outside the gene matches. CDR1 and CDR2 from the germline V gene are SQVTM and ANQGSEA. This CDR3 is CSAAGTSADTQYF. The CDR3 DNA reads as TGCAGCGCAGCCGGGACTAGCGCAGATACGCAGTATTTT.

This clonotype was recorded a few times. The CDR3 bases are TGTGCCAGCAGCAGGGTATCGAACACTGAAGCTTTCTTT. Protein sequence: CASSRVSNTEAFF. The J gene is TRBJ1-1, the V gene TRBV12-3 or TRBV12-4; D is perhaps TRBD1 (5 bases). Trimming left V 6 bases short and J 1 base short, with 9 bases between. The CDR3 totals 13 residues.

This clonotype was detected many times. This chain links TRBV29-1 with TRBJ2-1; a weak D match, TRBD2 (5 bases). The ends were cut back, 7 bases at V and 7 bases at J, with 11 bases in the middle. Germline lookup yields CDR1 SQVTM and CDR2 ANQGSEA. The CDR3 runs 11 residues. The CDR3 DNA is TGCAGCGAAGGACTCGCGAATGAGCAGTTCTTC. Translated: CSEGLANEQFF.

This clonotype was observed at least ten times. V is TRBV20-1 and J is TRBJ2-2; D remains ambiguous. Trimming left V 0 bases short and J 5 bases short, with 7 bases between. Germline lookup yields CDR1 DFQATT and CDR2 SNEGSKA (reference sequence). CDR3 length equals 13 residues. The CDR3: CSARDSLTGELFF. The CDR3 region has the DNA TGCAGTGCTAGAGATTCTCTAACCGGGGAGCTGTTTTTT.

The chain employs TRBV5-1 and TRBJ2-7; D tentatively reads TRBD1 or TRBD2 (6 bases each). The CDR3 totals 14 residues. Trimming removed 0 bases from V and 2 bases from J, with 9 bases in between. From germline, CDR1 is SGHRS and CDR2 YFSETQ. The CDR3 DNA reads as TGCGCCAGCAGCTTGGAGGGGGGCACCTACGAGCAGTACTTC. Translated: CASSLEGGTYEQYF.

This clonotype appeared many times. The CDR3: CASSYGAGAMGVTEAFF. The CDR3 DNA follows: TGTGCCAGCAGTTACGGGGCAGGGGCCATGGGGGTCACTGAAGCTTTCTTT. The chain uses TRBV6-5 and TRBJ1-1, with D perhaps TRBD1 (6 bases). Germline CDR1 MNHEY, CDR2 SVGAGI. With 2 bases removed from V and 4 bases from J, the gap between germline ends came to 20 bases. The CDR3 is 17 residues long.

CDR3 DNA sequence: TGCGCCAGCAGACGCGGGACTATCGACAATGAGCAGTTCTTC. Translation gives CASRRGTIDNEQFF. The V and J genes are TRBV10-2 and TRBJ2-1, with 7 nucleotides matching TRBD2. The CDR3 covers 14 residues. Germline V gene sequence: CDR1 WSHSY, CDR2 SAAADI. J lost 5 bases, V lost 6 bases, and 7 bases had no gene match.

Many counts were recorded for this clonotype. The chain uses TRBV20-1 and TRBJ2-1; D may be TRBD2 (5 bases). The germline gives CDR1 DFQATT, CDR2 SNEGSKA (reference sequence). This CDR3 region has 16 residues. Trimming shortened V by 0 bases and J by 0 bases, and 12 bases separated the two germline ends. This chain's CDR3 is CSARESGGRSYNEQFF. In DNA, the CDR3 is TGCAGTGCTAGAGAATCCGGCGGGCGCTCCTACAATGAGCAGTTCTTC.

This clonotype was seen a few times. This rearrangement joins TRBV10-2 to TRBJ1-1; a possible D gene is TRBD1 (5 bases). V was pared by 9 bases and J by 3 bases, with 14 bases between. Per germline, CDR1 WSHSY and CDR2 SAAADI. The CDR3 runs to 13 residues. CDR3 in DNA: TGCGCCAGTCGACTCGGGGGGGACACTGAAGCTTTCTTT. This gives the protein CASRLGGDTEAFF.

This clonotype was observed at least ten times. This chain links TRBV5-1 with TRBJ1-6; D remains unclear. CDR1 is SGHRS and CDR2 is YFSETQ in the germline V gene. Trimming shortened V by 0 bases and J by 10 bases, and 14 bases separated the two germline ends. The CDR3 consists of 15 residues. Here the CDR3 DNA reads TGCGCCAGCAGCTTGGAGGCCAGAAATCTCTCACCCCTCCACTTT. Residues: CASSLEARNLSPLHF.

This clonotype has a count of ten or more. The rearrangement links TRBV5-1 to TRBJ2-5; a possible D gene is TRBD1 (6 bases). Trimming pared 5 bases from V and 2 bases from J, leaving 10 bases between. The CDR3 spans 13 residues. In germline, CDR1 is SGHRS, CDR2 YFSETQ. DNA of the CDR3: TGCGCCAGCAGTTGGACAGCTCAAGAGACCCAGTACTTC. Amino acids: CASSWTAQETQYF.

This clonotype came up many times. The rearrangement uses TRBV20-1 and TRBJ2-1, with 9 bases that match TRBD1. Germline loops: CDR1 DFQATT, CDR2 SNEGSKA (reference sequence). With V trimmed by 0 bases and J by 10 bases, 10 bases remained unmatched. The CDR3 runs to 15 residues. CDR3 in amino acids: CSARDQGTGLAEQFF. CDR3 sequence (DNA): TGCAGTGCTAGAGATCAAGGGACAGGGCTGGCCGAGCAGTTCTTC.

This clonotype was seen ten or more times. V and J are TRBV2 and TRBJ2-2; 12 positions agree with TRBD2. J lost 0 bases, V lost 8 bases, and 4 bases had no gene match. The CDR3 runs 16 residues. The V gene's germline CDR1 is SNHLY and CDR2 FYNNEI. CDR3 nucleotide sequence: TGTGCCAGCGGACTAGCGGGAACCGCGAACACCGGGGAGCTGTTTTTT. Translation: CASGLAGTANTGELFF.

There are a few counts of this clonotype. This chain's CDR3 is CASGLVLASGGYNEQFF. CDR3 DNA: TGTGCTAGTGGTTTGGTACTAGCTAGCGGGGGTTACAATGAGCAGTTCTTC. This chain uses TRBV12-5 with TRBJ2-1, with 10 bases aligning to TRBD2. The CDR3 runs 17 residues. Germline values: CDR1 LGHNT, CDR2 FRNRAP. V shed 0 bases and J 4 bases; nucleotides not matched to a gene: 6.

This clonotype was picked up a small number of times. CDR3 in amino acids: CASSLAGPDTWEAFF. The CDR3, as DNA: TGCGCCAGCAGCTTGGCCGGGCCAGATACCTGGGAAGCTTTCTTT. This sequence joins TRBV5-1 and TRBJ1-1; D is unclear. V was pared by 0 bases and J by 8 bases, with 17 bases between. CDR3 length equals 15 residues. The germline V gene has CDR1 SGHRS and CDR2 YFSETQ.

The chain couples TRBV28 to TRBJ2-7, with a tentative D call TRBD2 (7 bases). V lost 4 bases, J lost 3 bases, and 16 bases lay in between. The CDR3 is made up of 15 amino acids. Germline V gene sequence: CDR1 MDHEN, CDR2 SYDVKM. In DNA form, the CDR3 reads TGTGCCAGCAGTTCCCCCGGCGGGGGCAACTACGAGCAGTACTTC. This sequence encodes CASSSPGGGNYEQYF.

Details on this clonotype: With a much larger clone just one base away, this may be a read error. This chain links TRBV5-1 with TRBJ2-3, with D hard to call. Germline CDR1 is SGHRS and CDR2 is YFSETQ. V was trimmed by 0 bases and J by 0 bases, leaving 5 bases between them. This CDR3 contains 14 residues. CDR3 sequence: CASSLVDSTDTQYF. CDR3 nucleotides: TGCGCCAGCAGCTTGGTGGACAGCACAGATACGCAGTATTTT.

The sample holds many counts of this clonotype. The rearrangement links TRBV18 to TRBJ2-1; 7 positions match TRBD1. The CDR3 runs 15 residues. The V gene's germline CDR1 is KGHSH and CDR2 LQKENI. J gave up 3 bases and V 0 bases, and 2 bases lay outside the gene matches. CDR3 amino acids: CASSPPGTVYNEQFF. In nucleotides, the CDR3 is TGTGCCAGCTCACCACCCGGGACAGTCTACAATGAGCAGTTCTTC.

This clonotype has a count of ten or more. The chain joins TRBV7-2 to TRBJ2-6; maybe TRBD1 (5 bases). V gave up 0 bases and J gave up 8 bases, with 8 bases separating them. The CDR3 spans 14 residues. Germline V lookup: CDR1 SGHTA, CDR2 FQGNSA. The CDR3 reads CASSLAQGTNVLTF. CDR3 sequence (DNA): TGTGCCAGCAGCTTAGCGCAGGGTACCAACGTCCTGACTTTC.

This clonotype was detected many times. This chain links TRBV29-1 with TRBJ2-5, with unresolved D. The CDR3 totals 12 residues. Looked up from germline, CDR1 is SQVTM and CDR2 is ANQGSEA. V lost 3 bases to trimming and J lost 3 bases, with 8 bases between them. The CDR3 DNA reads TGCAGCGTTGATAGCCAGAAAGAGACCCAGTACTTC. Amino acid sequence: CSVDSQKETQYF.